The rows below give T cell receptor beta chains drawn from one sample of a study of blood T cell repertoires in COVID-19. TCRdb's copy holds only in-frame clones and misses some; the assay was immunoSEQ multiplex PCR. The data contain roughly 52,000 clones, approximately 85% of them seen just once; the ten biggest clones take up about 13%. Sequencing was carried out using peripheral blood. All receptors come from a human donor in a cohort sampled during active COVID-19. CDR3s include the opening cysteine and the closing phenylalanine or tryptophan. The D gene is left open where the match is weak. Clone size is stated in some rows and not others, as once, few, many or a class when expanded.

size: NA
J: TRBJ2-1
V: TRBV18
D: TRBD1
CDR3: CASSHGTGGSYNEQFF

size: once
J: TRBJ2-5
V: TRBV3-1/TRBV3-2
D: TRBD2
CDR3: CASSLSGEETQYF

size: NA
J: TRBJ1-2
V: TRBV15
D: NA
CDR3: CATSRDLGGFGYTF

size: NA
J: TRBJ1-1
V: TRBV5-1
D: NA
CDR3: CASRVQGGLTEAFF

size: NA
J: TRBJ1-1
V: TRBV7-9
D: NA
CDR3: CASTGFRRASTEAFF

size: NA
J: TRBJ2-3
V: TRBV10-3
D: TRBD2
CDR3: CAISDPGLDTDTQYF

size: once
J: TRBJ1-4
V: TRBV24-1
D: NA
CDR3: CATSDWTNEKLFF

size: NA
J: TRBJ1-5
V: TRBV2
D: TRBD1
CDR3: CASRDRAQYQPQHF

size: NA
J: TRBJ2-7
V: TRBV29-1
D: TRBD2
CDR3: CSVGGGTSGRGIDEQYF

size: NA
J: TRBJ2-7
V: TRBV25-1
D: TRBD1
CDR3: CASSGQDRGRFYEQYF

size: NA
J: TRBJ1-6
V: TRBV25-1
D: NA
CDR3: CASSNEGAEWGSPLHF

size: NA
J: TRBJ1-3
V: TRBV27
D: NA
CDR3: CASSPHRSSGNTIYF

size: NA
J: TRBJ2-6
V: TRBV7-9
D: TRBD2
CDR3: CASSLGTSGSKSGANVLTF

size: NA
J: TRBJ2-1
V: TRBV5-4
D: NA
CDR3: CASSLASQGTYNEQFF

size: NA
J: TRBJ1-5
V: TRBV4-2
D: NA
CDR3: CASSQEAGSQPQHF

size: NA
J: TRBJ1-1
V: TRBV7-6
D: TRBD1
CDR3: CASSPRLMGQATEAFF

size: NA
J: TRBJ2-7
V: TRBV2
D: NA
CDR3: CASEVARGYEQYF

size: NA
J: TRBJ2-5
V: TRBV19
D: NA
CDR3: CASNSAGGPETQYF

size: NA
J: TRBJ2-7
V: TRBV6-5
D: TRBD2
CDR3: CASSSLAGGHEQYF